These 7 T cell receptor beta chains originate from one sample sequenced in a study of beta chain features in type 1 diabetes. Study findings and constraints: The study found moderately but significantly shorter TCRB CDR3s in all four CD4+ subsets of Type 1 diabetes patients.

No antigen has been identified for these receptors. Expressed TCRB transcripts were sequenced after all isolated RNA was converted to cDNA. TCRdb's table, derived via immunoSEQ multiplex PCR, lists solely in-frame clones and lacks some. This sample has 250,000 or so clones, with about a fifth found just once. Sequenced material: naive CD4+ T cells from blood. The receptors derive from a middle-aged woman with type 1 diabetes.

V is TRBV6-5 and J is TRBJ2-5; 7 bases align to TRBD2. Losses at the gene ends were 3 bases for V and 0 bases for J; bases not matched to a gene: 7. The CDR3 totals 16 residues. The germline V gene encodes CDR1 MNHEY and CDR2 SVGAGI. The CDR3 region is CASSYGLEVYQETQYF. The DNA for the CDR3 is TGTGCCAGCAGTTATGGACTAGAGGTCTACCAAGAGACCCAGTACTTC.

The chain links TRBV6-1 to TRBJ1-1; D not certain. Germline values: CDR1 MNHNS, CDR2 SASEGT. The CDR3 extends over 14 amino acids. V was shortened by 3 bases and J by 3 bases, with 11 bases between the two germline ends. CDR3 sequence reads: CASSEHLAYTEAFF. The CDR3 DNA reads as TGTGCCAGCAGTGAGCACCTGGCATACACTGAAGCTTTCTTT.

The CDR3 bases are TGTGCCAGCAGCGTAGATCAGAGGAGCAATCAGCCCCAGCATTTT. Protein product: CASSVDQRSNQPQHF. The chain uses TRBV9 and TRBJ1-5, with D unclear. This CDR3 region has 15 residues. Trimming shortened V by 0 bases and J by 1 base, and 8 bases separated the two germline ends. CDR1 is SGDLS and CDR2 is YYNGEE in the germline V gene.

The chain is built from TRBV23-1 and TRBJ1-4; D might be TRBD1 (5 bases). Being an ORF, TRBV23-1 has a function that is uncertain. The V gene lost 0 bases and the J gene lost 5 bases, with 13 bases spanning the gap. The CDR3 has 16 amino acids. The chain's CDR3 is CASSQSLQGGNEKLFF. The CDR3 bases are TGCGCCAGCAGTCAATCCTTGCAGGGTGGCAATGAAAAACTGTTTTTT.

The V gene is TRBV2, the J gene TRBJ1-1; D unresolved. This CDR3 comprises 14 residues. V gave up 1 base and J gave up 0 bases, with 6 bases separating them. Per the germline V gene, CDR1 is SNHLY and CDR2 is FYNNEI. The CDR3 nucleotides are TGTGCCAGCAGTGAAGAGCATATGAACACTGAAGCTTTCTTT. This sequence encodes CASSEEHMNTEAFF.

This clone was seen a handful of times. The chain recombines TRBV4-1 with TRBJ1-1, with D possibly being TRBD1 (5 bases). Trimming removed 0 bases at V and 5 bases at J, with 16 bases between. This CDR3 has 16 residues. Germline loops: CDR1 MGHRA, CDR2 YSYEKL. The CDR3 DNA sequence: TGCGCCAGCAGCCAAGATAAGCGGGGCGTAGGTACTGAAGCTTTCTTT. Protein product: CASSQDKRGVGTEAFF.

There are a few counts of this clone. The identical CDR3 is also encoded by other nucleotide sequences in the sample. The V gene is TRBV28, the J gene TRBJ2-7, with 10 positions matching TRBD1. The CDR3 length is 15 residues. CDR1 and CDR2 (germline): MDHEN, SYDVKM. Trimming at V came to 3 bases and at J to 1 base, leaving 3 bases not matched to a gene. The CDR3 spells CASSLSGQGSYEQYF. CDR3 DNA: TGTGCCAGCAGTTTGTCGGGACAGGGGTCCTACGAGCAGTACTTC.